This T cell receptor beta chain was retrieved from a study of blood T cell repertoires in COVID-19. The overall study: In each case, the material was cDNA or gDNA derived from T cells, B-cell-depleted T cells, or PBMCs.

The CDR3 consists of 16 residues. Germline V gene data show CDR1 as LGHDT and CDR2 as YNNKEL (reference sequence). Clones were sequenced by immunoSEQ multiplex PCR, and TCRdb holds only the in-frame ones, with some missing. Seen here are hundreds of thousands of clones, more than 75% observed once, and the top ten hold more than 5%. With respect to this clone: The junction differs from germline at one of its ends, possibly a read error.

Specimen: peripheral blood. The TCR comes from a woman aged 50 to 65 with COVID-19, enrolled during active disease. This chain uses TRBV3-1 (or the pseudogene TRBV3-2) with TRBJ2-1, with D perhaps matching TRBD2 (5 bases). This CDR3 reads CASSQGTSISSNEQFF. The CDR3 DNA reads TGTGCCAGCAGCCAGGGAACTAGTATTTCCTCCAATGAGCAGTTCTTC.